This T cell receptor beta chain is drawn from a study of cytomegalovirus exposure and HLA in healthy donors. V gave up 6 bases and J gave up 0 bases, with 8 bases separating them. This CDR3 is built from 14 residues. The germline CDR1 and CDR2 sequences are LGHNT and FRNRAP. PCR employed 60 Vbeta and 13 Jbeta primers. Clones were sequenced by immunoSEQ multiplex PCR, and TCRdb holds only the in-frame ones, with some missing. The table shows some 150,000 clones, with less than 85% occurring only once. The sequence came from a man aged 35-49 years in good health and CMV-seronegative. This chain uses TRBV12-5 with TRBJ1-4, with D maybe TRBD1 (6 bases). The sample was PBMCs. This chain's CDR3 is CASGRQATNEKLFF. In DNA form, the CDR3 reads TGTGCTAGTGGCCGACAGGCAACTAATGAAAAACTGTTTTTT.